This T cell receptor beta chain was captured by sequencing in a study of STAT5B mutations in CD4+ large granular lymphocyte leukemia. Regarding the study as a whole: Main leukemic clonotypes were patient-specific, but approximately 27% appeared at low frequency elsewhere.

The protocol was immunoSEQ multiplex PCR, while the TCRdb copy is restricted to in-frame clones and leaves out a portion. In the table there are some 27,000 clones, about 69% of which are singletons. Concerning this clone itself: What it recognizes is unknown.

Germline CDR1 reads SGDLS; CDR2 reads YYNGEE. Trimming removed 2 bases from V and 6 bases from J, with 11 bases in between. This CDR3 comprises 14 residues. Sequencing was carried out using CD4+ T cells from blood buffy coats. The origin of this receptor is a human donor in good health. The chain couples TRBV9 to TRBJ2-2, with TRBD2 as a possible D gene (5 bases). CDR3 sequence reads: CASSVAPSPGELFF. The CDR3 coding sequence is TGTGCCAGCAGCGTCGCCCCTAGCCCCGGGGAGCTGTTTTTT.